This T cell receptor beta chain was found in a study of molecular identifiers for immune sequencing clone quantification. Study-level findings and limits: Barcode-sharing identical TCR molecules could underestimate highly expanded clone sizes.

For this clonotype: What it recognizes is unknown. This may be a read error, as it is one base from a much larger clone.

CDR3 length: 15 amino acids. Germline V gives CDR1 SGHAT, CDR2 FQNNGV. TCRdb re-derived calls from the PCR reads in MiXCR, one entry per CDR3 protein. The sample has 35,000 to 45,000 distinct CDR3 sequences; about 20% are singletons. The clonotype was recovered from a human donor in good health. Some libraries in this study had Jurkat cell RNA spiked in. Sequencing was done on a sample of naive CD8+ T cells from blood, with Jurkat cell RNA spiked in. Subset of the sample: FACS-sorted CD8+CD4-CCR7+CD45RA+ naive T cells. The rearrangement links TRBV11-2 to TRBJ2-7, with 7 positions matching TRBD1. CDR3 coding DNA: TGTGCCAGCAACTTATCAAGGGGGCCCGCCTACGAGCAGTACTTC. Translated, it gives CASNLSRGPAYEQYF. Variable domain in full (rest from reference TRBV11-2 and TRBJ2-7): EAGVAQSPRYKIIEKRQSVAFWCNPISGHATLYWYQQILGQGPKLLIQFQNNGVVDDSQLPKDRFSAERLKGVDSTLKIQPAKLEDSAVYLCASNLSRGPAYEQYFGPGTRLTVT.